This T cell receptor (beta chain) was recorded in a study of blood T cell repertoires in COVID-19. Generated by immunoSEQ multiplex PCR, the TCRdb table keeps only in-frame clones and is missing some. The table has 650,000 to 800,000 clones, over 80% seen once. CDR3 size: 11 residues. V was cut by 9 bases and J by 1 base, with 6 bases left in between. From germline, CDR1 is WSHSY and CDR2 SAAADI. This chain connects TRBV10-2 to TRBJ1-1, with D unclear. Sequenced input: peripheral blood. The source of this sequence is a woman aged 18-29 years with acute or convalescent COVID-19. CDR3 sequence reads: CASTENTEAFF. Written as DNA, the CDR3 is TGCGCCAGTACAGAGAACACTGAAGCTTTCTTT.